The T cell receptor beta chain under discussion was sequenced for a study of regulatory T cells in long-lasting Graves disease. As for the study in general: Graves' cases, newly diagnosed, had used antithyroid drugs under 3 months. Study-level results: Patients with persistent disease showed a bias toward TRBV28, TRBJ1-2 and TRBJ2-5. Relative to newly diagnosed Graves' patients, persistent ones had lower TCR diversity. Samples came from peripheral blood alone, without thyroid tissue.

About this clonotype itself: What it recognizes is unknown.

The TCR beta library used iRepertoire HTBI primers with Arm-PCR amplification of CDR3. TCRdb reanalysed the multiplex PCR reads using MiXCR and keeps one entry per CDR3 protein. The sample holds 250,000 or so distinct CDR3 sequences, 20% to 25% seen once. The CDR3 loop spans 13 amino acids. Trimming removed 6 bases from V and 2 bases from J, with 11 bases in between. Per germline, CDR1 MNHNS and CDR2 SASEGT. Noted time point: newly diagnosed GD, antithyroid drugs for less than 3 months. Isolated PBMC RNA provided the starting material for the TCR library. The receptor was isolated from a female donor with Graves disease. The source material was peripheral blood mononuclear cells (PBMCs), sampled at new diagnosis, from a patient treated with antithyroid drugs. The chain has TRBV6-1 and TRBJ2-7, with D unresolved. The CDR3 reads CASRSGSTYEQYF. Here the CDR3 DNA reads TGTGCCAGCAGGTCCGGGTCCACCTACGAGCAGTACTTC.